Each of the 14 T cell receptor beta chains below was sequenced from the same sample in a study of OX40 agonist ivuxolimab in advanced cancers. Library preparation used the immunoSEQ multiplex PCR assay. TCRdb took this table from immuneACCESS and kept in-frame rearrangements with V and J called. Such tables lack part of the clones; where checked against another copy, unresolved V genes explain under half of the gap, and the rest is unexplained. For this sample there are over 45,000 clones; roughly 84% appear just once. Of the sample, 9% to 10% falls within the top ten clones. Sequenced material: CD4+ or CD8+ T cells sorted from blood, taken in a trial of the OX40 agonist ivuxolimab. The receptors stem from an adult with an advanced solid tumor such as melanoma, head and neck, liver or kidney cancer.

The chain combines TRBV4-2 with TRBJ2-7; 7 nucleotides align to TRBD2. The V and J ends lost 1 base and 3 bases, in that order; junction bases with no gene match: 3. The CDR3 has 14 residues. CDR1 LGHNA and CDR2 YNFKEQ come from the germline V gene. CDR3 bases: TGTGCCAGCAGCCAAGCCGCTAGCGGCTACGAGCAGTACTTC. This sequence encodes CASSQAASGYEQYF.

The rearrangement joins TRBV19 to TRBJ1-1, with D unclear. V was cut by 5 bases and J by 7 bases, with 11 bases left in between. The CDR3 spans 12 residues. Germline values: CDR1 LNHDA, CDR2 SQIVND (reference sequence). Written as DNA, the CDR3 is TGTGCCAGTAGTGAGCCGGGAGGTGAAGCTTTCTTT. Its translation: CASSEPGGEAFF.

The rearrangement links TRBV4-1 to TRBJ2-7; D perhaps matches TRBD1 (6 bases). V shed 3 bases and J shed 2 bases, with 11 bases lying between them. This CDR3 spans 14 amino acids. Germline CDR1 MGHRA, CDR2 YSYEKL. DNA for the CDR3: TGCGCCAGCAGCCACCGGGACACCCCCTACGAGCAGTACTTC. Translated, it gives CASSHRDTPYEQYF.

The chain employs TRBV7-3 and TRBJ2-2; 8 nucleotides agree with TRBD1. Unmatched junction bases numbered 4, after V lost 6 bases and J lost 4 bases. The CDR3 consists of 14 residues. Germline CDR1 SGHTA, CDR2 FQGTGA. CDR3 loop: CASRNTGGTGELFF. DNA of the CDR3: TGTGCCAGCAGAAATACAGGGGGCACCGGGGAGCTGTTTTTT.

The chain combines TRBV9 with TRBJ2-3; no clear D. This CDR3 spans 13 amino acids. The germline V and J ends were trimmed by 0 bases and 2 bases, with 4 bases remaining between them. CDR1 is SGDLS and CDR2 is YYNGEE in the germline V gene. CDR3: CASSVGTTDTQYF. For the CDR3, the DNA is TGTGCCAGCAGCGTAGGGACCACAGATACGCAGTATTTT.

The chain employs TRBV18 and TRBJ2-2; possible D gene TRBD2, 6 bases. The CDR3 consists of 16 residues. Germline values: CDR1 KGHSH, CDR2 LQKENI. Trimming cost V 6 bases and J 4 bases, with 18 bases left between them. CDR3 nucleotides: TGTGCCAGCTCCGGAGGGTCCGGCGTGGGCACCGGGGAGCTGTTTTTT. Encoded protein: CASSGGSGVGTGELFF. The full variable domain, rest sourced from reference TRBV18 and TRBJ2-2, is NAGVMQNPRHLVRRRGQEARLRCSPMKGHSHVYWYRQLPEEGLKFMVYLQKENIIDESGMPKERFSAEFPKEGPSILRIQQVVRGDSAAYFCASSGGSGVGTGELFFGEGSRLTVL.

The J gene is TRBJ1-2, the V gene TRBV2; D call uncertain. The length of the CDR3 is 15 residues. CDR1 and CDR2 (germline): SNHLY, FYNNEI. Trimming removed 1 base at V and 4 bases at J, with 13 bases between. CDR3 coding DNA: TGTGCCAGCAGTGAAGGGGCAGTTCTACTCTATGGCTACACCTTC. Translating it yields CASSEGAVLLYGYTF.

V is TRBV5-1 and J is TRBJ2-7, with 7 positions matching TRBD2. CDR3 size: 14 residues. After removal of 2 bases from V and 1 base from J, the junction contained 3 bases not matched to a gene. Germline V lookup: CDR1 SGHRS, CDR2 YFSETQ. The chain's CDR3 is CASSFLAESYEQYF. CDR3 DNA: TGCGCCAGCAGCTTTCTAGCGGAGTCCTACGAGCAGTACTTC.

This chain connects TRBV25-1 to TRBJ2-3, with D perhaps matching TRBD1 or TRBD2 (5 bases each). This CDR3 comprises 16 residues. V was trimmed by 5 bases and J by 0 bases, leaving 15 bases between them. Germline lookup yields CDR1 MGHDK and CDR2 SYGVNS. CDR3 DNA: TGTGCCAGCAGTAAGCCCGGGACGGTTAGCACAGATACGCAGTATTTT. Amino acids: CASSKPGTVSTDTQYF.

This clone was seen a single time. This rearrangement joins TRBV11-2 to TRBJ1-1; a possible D gene is TRBD1 (5 bases). V gave up 8 bases and J gave up 8 bases, with 18 bases separating them. The CDR3 sequence is 13 residues long. The germline V gene encodes CDR1 SGHAT and CDR2 FQNNGV. CDR3 loop: CASSGTYSGEAFF. In DNA form, the CDR3 reads TGTGCCAGCTCCGGGACCTACTCGGGGGAAGCTTTCTTT. Using reference TRBV11-2 and TRBJ1-1 for the parts outside the CDR3, the full variable domain is EAGVAQSPRYKIIEKRQSVAFWCNPISGHATLYWYQQILGQGPKLLIQFQNNGVVDDSQLPKDRFSAERLKGVDSTLKIQPAKLEDSAVYLCASSGTYSGEAFFGQGTRLTVV.

The V and J genes are TRBV7-3 and TRBJ2-2; maybe TRBD1 (6 bases). CDR3 size: 13 residues. CDR1 is SGHTA and CDR2 is FQGTGA in the germline V gene. Deletions cut 5 bases from V and 8 bases from J, with 12 bases between. The DNA of the CDR3 is TGTGCCAGCAGCGCCCGGACAGCTGGGGAGCTGTTTTTT. This sequence encodes CASSARTAGELFF.

This clone has only a few counts. The chain recombines TRBV13 with TRBJ1-3; 7 bases match TRBD1. The germline V gene has CDR1 PRHDT and CDR2 FYEKMQ (reference sequence). The CDR3 spans 16 residues. The V and J ends lost 2 bases and 4 bases, in that order; junction bases with no gene match: 8. The CDR3 region is CASSLYLGTEGNTIYF. CDR3 nucleotides: TGTGCCAGCAGCTTATATTTGGGGACAGAGGGAAACACCATATATTTT.

This chain joins TRBV14 and TRBJ2-7, with 9 bases identical to TRBD2. Losses at the gene ends were 4 bases for V and 4 bases for J; bases not matched to a gene: 8. CDR1 is SGHDN and CDR2 is FVKESK in the germline V gene. The CDR3 totals 15 residues. CDR3: CASSRLGREGYEQYF. In DNA form, the CDR3 reads TGTGCCAGCAGCCGCCTGGGGCGGGAGGGGTACGAGCAGTACTTC.

This chain uses TRBV5-6 with TRBJ2-7, with unresolved D. The CDR3 has 16 residues. CDR1 and CDR2 (germline): SGHDT, YYEEEE. Trimming shortened V by 5 bases and J by 1 base, and 19 bases separated the two germline ends. The CDR3 loop reads CASSSDPRTSSYEQYF. As DNA, the CDR3 is TGTGCCAGCAGTTCCGACCCCCGGACGTCTTCCTACGAGCAGTACTTC. The full variable domain, in which reference TRBV5-6 and TRBJ2-7 provide the parts outside the CDR3, is DAGVTQSPTHLIKTRGQQVTLRCSPKSGHDTVSWYQQALGQGPQFIFQYYEEEERQRGNFPDRFSGHQFPNYSSELNVNALLLGDSALYLCASSSDPRTSSYEQYFGPGTRLTVT.